This is a list of T cell receptor beta chains from one sample in a study of cytomegalovirus exposure and HLA in healthy donors. Measured with immunoSEQ multiplex PCR; TCRdb has only the in-frame clones, and not every one. The sample comprises around 120,000 clones, 8.5% to 10% of which are singletons, and roughly 3.1% rests with the top ten. Sequencing input: PBMCs. The receptors here all came from a man aged 30 to 45 in good health and CMV-seronegative. Both conserved end residues are part of each CDR3. A D gene is named only where the DNA matches it firmly. Rows give clone size only sometimes, using once, few, many, or a class for an expanded clone.

v_gene	abundance	j_gene	d_gene	CDR3aa	CDR3nt
TRBV7-2	NA	TRBJ1-1	NA	CASSSPGGPMNTEAFF	TGTGCCAGCAGCTCGCCCGGGGGGCCGATGAACACTGAAGCTTTCTTT
TRBV10-1	few	TRBJ2-1	TRBD2	CASSESGLAGGEQFF	TGCGCCAGCAGTGAGTCAGGACTAGCGGGGGGGGAGCAGTTCTTC
TRBV6-1	few	TRBJ1-1	TRBD1	CASSEDRRTKAFF	TGTGCCAGCAGTGAGGACAGGCGTACTAAAGCTTTCTTT
TRBV7-9	NA	TRBJ2-5	TRBD1	CASSPGQGVSPQRETQYF	TGTGCCAGCAGCCCGGGACAGGGGGTATCACCCCAAAGGGAGACCCAGTACTTC
TRBV13	NA	TRBJ2-5	TRBD1	CASSIGQGGLQETQYF	TGTGCCAGCAGCATCGGACAGGGGGGTCTCCAAGAGACCCAGTACTTC
TRBV7-9	few	TRBJ2-3	TRBD1	CASSSQGRDTQYF	TGTGCCAGCAGCTCACAGGGGCGAGATACGCAGTATTTT
TRBV30	few	TRBJ1-2	TRBD1	CAWKAKGDRGGYTF	TGTGCCTGGAAAGCCAAAGGAGACAGGGGTGGCTACACCTTC
TRBV6-6	NA	TRBJ1-1	NA	CASSIDSGTEAFF	TGTGCCAGCAGTATCGACAGTGGGACTGAAGCTTTCTTT
TRBV7-2	NA	TRBJ2-7	NA	CASSQQSAYEQYF	TGTGCCAGCAGCCAACAGTCTGCCTACGAGCAGTACTTC
TRBV19	few	TRBJ1-1	NA	CASSPSPTDVFFPNTEAFF	TGTGCCAGTAGTCCGAGCCCGACAGACGTATTCTTTCCGAACACTGAAGCTTTCTTT
TRBV9	few	TRBJ1-2	NA	CASSAIPGARGYTF	TGTGCCAGCAGCGCCATCCCAGGGGCGAGGGGCTACACCTTC
TRBV7-9	NA	TRBJ1-1	NA	CASSLGGSNTEAFF	TGTGCCAGCAGCTTAGGGGGCTCGAACACTGAAGCTTTCTTT
TRBV5-1	few	TRBJ2-7	NA	CASSFVRGGLPSYEQYF	TGCGCCAGCAGCTTCGTGAGGGGGGGCCTCCCCTCCTACGAGCAGTACTTC
TRBV15	NA	TRBJ2-7	TRBD2	CATSRDHTSGTYEQYF	TGTGCCACCAGCAGAGATCACACTAGCGGGACCTACGAGCAGTACTTC
TRBV5-1	NA	TRBJ1-4	NA	CASSLGGQSVNEKLFF	TGCGCCAGCAGCTTGGGAGGGCAGAGTGTTAATGAAAAACTGTTTTTT
TRBV7-9	NA	TRBJ1-1	TRBD1	CASSPTGAMNTEAFF	TGTGCCAGCAGCCCCACAGGGGCCATGAACACTGAAGCTTTCTTT
TRBV6-1	NA	TRBJ2-3	NA	CASSSRDTDTQYF	TGTGCCAGCAGTAGCAGGGACACAGATACGCAGTATTTT
TRBV2	few	TRBJ1-1	NA	CASTDSPLNTEAFF	TGTGCCAGCACGGACAGCCCGTTGAACACTGAAGCTTTCTTT
TRBV6-1	NA	TRBJ1-1	TRBD1	CASRVTGGITEAFF	TGTGCCAGCAGGGTGACAGGGGGGATCACTGAAGCTTTCTTT
TRBV6-6	few	TRBJ2-4	TRBD1	CASSYKDRGSKNIQYF	TGTGCCAGCAGTTACAAGGACAGGGGCTCCAAAAACATTCAGTACTTC
TRBV10-2	few	TRBJ1-1	NA	CASSEFRNTEAFF	TGCGCCAGCAGTGAATTCCGGAACACTGAAGCTTTCTTT
TRBV7-9	few	TRBJ1-5	NA	CASSKGNQPQHF	TGTGCCAGCAGCAAGGGGAATCAGCCCCAGCATTTT
TRBV5-6	NA	TRBJ2-7	NA	CASSSSTYSYEQYF	TGTGCCAGCAGCTCCTCGACTTACTCCTACGAGCAGTACTTC
TRBV5-1	NA	TRBJ2-2	TRBD2	CASSLLAGGYSGELFF	TGCGCCAGCAGCTTACTAGCGGGGGGTTATTCCGGGGAGCTGTTTTTT
TRBV7-2	NA	TRBJ2-5	TRBD1	CASSLGGQGAGGTQYF	TGTGCCAGCAGCTTAGGCGGACAGGGGGCGGGTGGGACCCAGTACTTC
TRBV6-5	few	TRBJ2-7	NA	CASTPEVGGSYEQYF	TGTGCCAGCACCCCAGAGGTCGGGGGCTCCTACGAGCAGTACTTC
TRBV4-1	few	TRBJ2-5	TRBD1	CASSRGQPRVQETQYF	TGCGCCAGCAGCCGGGGACAGCCGAGGGTCCAAGAGACCCAGTACTTC
TRBV19	NA	TRBJ1-2	TRBD1	CASVSLRGTGASGYTF	TGTGCCAGTGTTTCATTACGGGGGACAGGGGCGTCTGGCTACACCTTC
TRBV5-1	NA	TRBJ2-2	NA	CASSLAPPGQNTGELFF	TGCGCCAGCAGCTTGGCCCCCCCGGGACAGAACACCGGGGAGCTGTTTTTT
TRBV30	few	TRBJ1-1	NA	CAWRSTMNTEAFF	TGTGCCTGGAGGAGTACCATGAACACTGAAGCTTTCTTT
TRBV4-3	few	TRBJ1-1	NA	CASSLARVDTEAFF	TGCGCCAGCAGCCTGGCCCGGGTGGACACTGAAGCTTTCTTT
TRBV2	NA	TRBJ2-7	TRBD2	CASRQTGTSRYEQYF	TGTGCCAGCAGACAAACCGGGACTAGCAGATACGAGCAGTACTTC
TRBV5-1	NA	TRBJ2-3	TRBD2	CASSLALVSGGFTDTQYF	TGCGCCAGCAGCTTGGCCCTAGTTAGCGGGGGGTTCACAGATACGCAGTATTTT
TRBV5-6	few	TRBJ1-4	NA	CASRYRRRANEKLFF	TGTGCCAGCAGATATCGACGACGGGCTAATGAAAAACTGTTTTTT
TRBV27	NA	TRBJ2-1	NA	CASRGGAWDEQFF	TGTGCCAGCAGAGGGGGGGCCTGGGATGAGCAGTTCTTC
TRBV2	few	TRBJ2-1	NA	CASSERWLANEQFF	TGTGCCAGCAGTGAAAGGTGGCTAGCGAATGAGCAGTTCTTC
TRBV18	few	TRBJ2-7	TRBD1	CASSPPLPGQGYEQYF	TGTGCCAGCTCACCACCGCTTCCGGGACAGGGCTACGAGCAGTACTTC